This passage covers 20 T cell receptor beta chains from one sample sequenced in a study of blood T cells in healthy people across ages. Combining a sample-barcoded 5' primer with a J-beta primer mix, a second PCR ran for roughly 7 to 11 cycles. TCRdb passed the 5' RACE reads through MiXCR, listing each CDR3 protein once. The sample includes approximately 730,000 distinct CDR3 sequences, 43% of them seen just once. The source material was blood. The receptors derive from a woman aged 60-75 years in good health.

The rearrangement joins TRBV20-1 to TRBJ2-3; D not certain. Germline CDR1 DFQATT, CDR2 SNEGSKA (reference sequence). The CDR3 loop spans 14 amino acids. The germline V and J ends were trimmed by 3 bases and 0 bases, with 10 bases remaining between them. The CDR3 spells CSASLASSTDTQYF. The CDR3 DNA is TGCAGTGCTAGTCTGGCGTCTAGCACAGATACGCAGTATTTT.

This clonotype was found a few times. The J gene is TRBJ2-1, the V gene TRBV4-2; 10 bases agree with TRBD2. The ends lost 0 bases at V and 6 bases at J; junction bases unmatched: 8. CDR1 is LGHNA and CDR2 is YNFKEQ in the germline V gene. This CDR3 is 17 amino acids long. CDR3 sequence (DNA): TGTGCCAGCAGCCAAGAAGGCACTAGCGGGGTGCCCAATGAGCAGTTCTTC. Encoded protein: CASSQEGTSGVPNEQFF.

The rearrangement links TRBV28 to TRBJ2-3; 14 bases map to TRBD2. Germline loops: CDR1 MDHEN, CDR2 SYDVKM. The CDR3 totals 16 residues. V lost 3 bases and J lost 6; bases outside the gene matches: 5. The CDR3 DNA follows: TGTGCCAGCAGTTTCCGACTAGCGGGAGGGGGGGATACGCAGTATTTT. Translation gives CASSFRLAGGGDTQYF. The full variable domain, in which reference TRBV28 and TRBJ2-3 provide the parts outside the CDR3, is DVKVTQSSRYLVKRTGEKVFLECVQDMDHENMFWYRQDPGLGLRLIYFSYDVKMKEKGDIPEGYSVSREKKERFSLILESASTNQTSMYLCASSFRLAGGGDTQYFGPGTRLTVL.

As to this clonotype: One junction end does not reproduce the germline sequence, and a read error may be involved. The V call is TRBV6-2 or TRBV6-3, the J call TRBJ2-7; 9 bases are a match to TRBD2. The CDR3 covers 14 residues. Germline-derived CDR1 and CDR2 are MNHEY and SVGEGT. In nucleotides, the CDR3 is TGTGTCAGCAGTTACTTTAGCGGGAGCGACGAGCAGTACTTC. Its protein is CVSSYFSGSDEQYF.

The CDR3 nucleotides are TGTGCCAGCAGCTTCGGGGTCGAAGAGACCCAGTACTTC. Its translation is CASSFGVEETQYF. This chain connects TRBV7-6 to TRBJ2-5; TRBD2 might be the D (5 bases). The CDR3 spans 13 residues. The germline V gene encodes CDR1 SGHVS and CDR2 FNYEAQ. V was clipped by 3 bases and J by 3 bases, with 8 bases between them.

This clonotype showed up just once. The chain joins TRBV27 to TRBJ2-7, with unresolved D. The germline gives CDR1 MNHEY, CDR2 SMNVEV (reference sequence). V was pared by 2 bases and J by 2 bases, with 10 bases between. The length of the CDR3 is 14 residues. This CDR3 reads CASSLRAATYEQYF. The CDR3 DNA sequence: TGTGCCAGCAGTTTACGGGCAGCTACCTACGAGCAGTACTTC.

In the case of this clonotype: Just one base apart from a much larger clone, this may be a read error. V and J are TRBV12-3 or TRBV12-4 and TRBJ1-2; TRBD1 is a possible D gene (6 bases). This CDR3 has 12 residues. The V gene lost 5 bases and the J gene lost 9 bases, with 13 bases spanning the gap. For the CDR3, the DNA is TGTGCCAGCAGTCGGGGCAGGGGTCGCTACACCTTC. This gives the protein CASSRGRGRYTF.

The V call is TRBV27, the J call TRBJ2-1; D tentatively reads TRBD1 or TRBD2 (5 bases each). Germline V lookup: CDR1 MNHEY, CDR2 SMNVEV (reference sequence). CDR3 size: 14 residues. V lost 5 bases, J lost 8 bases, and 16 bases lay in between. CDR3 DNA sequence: TGTGCCAGCAGTGGCAACGTATTGGGGGATGAGCAGTTCTTC. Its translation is CASSGNVLGDEQFF.

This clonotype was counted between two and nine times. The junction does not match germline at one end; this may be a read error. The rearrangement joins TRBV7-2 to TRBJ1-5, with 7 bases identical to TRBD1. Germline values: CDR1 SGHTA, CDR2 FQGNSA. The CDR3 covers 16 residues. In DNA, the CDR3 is TGTGCCAGCAGCTTAGGAGGGGGCAATAGCGATCAGCCCCAGCATTTT. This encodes CASSLGGGNSDQPQHF.

Here the CDR3 DNA reads TGTGCCAGCAGGGGGACTAGTTTCCATAATGAGCAGTACTTC. Amino acid sequence: CASRGTSFHNEQYF. This sequence joins TRBV25-1 and TRBJ2-7; 8 bases map to TRBD2. Germline CDR1 MGHDK, CDR2 SYGVNS. The CDR3 has 14 amino acids. V lost 6 bases to trimming and J lost 7 bases; unmatched junction nucleotides: 11.

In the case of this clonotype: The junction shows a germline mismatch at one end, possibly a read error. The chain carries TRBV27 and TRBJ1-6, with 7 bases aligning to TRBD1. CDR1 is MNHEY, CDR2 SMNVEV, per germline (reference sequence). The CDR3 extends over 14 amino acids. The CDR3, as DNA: TGTGCCAGCAGCCAGGGACAGTATAATTCACCCCTCAACTTT. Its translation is CASSQGQYNSPLNF.

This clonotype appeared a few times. Here the CDR3 DNA reads TGCGCCAGCAGCTTCAGAAATCACCTATCCTCGGCGGCAGATACGCAGTATTTT. Protein: CASSFRNHLSSAADTQYF. The chain recombines TRBV5-1 with TRBJ2-3; D unclear. CDR3 length: 18 amino acids. Per germline, CDR1 SGHRS and CDR2 YFSETQ. V gave up 2 bases and J gave up 4 bases, with 23 bases separating them.

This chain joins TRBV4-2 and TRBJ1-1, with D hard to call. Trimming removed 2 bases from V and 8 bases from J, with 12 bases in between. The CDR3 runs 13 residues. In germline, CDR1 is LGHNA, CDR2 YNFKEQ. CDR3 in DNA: TGTGCCAGCAGCCAAACCCTGGCACCAGAAGCTTTCTTT. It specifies CASSQTLAPEAFF.

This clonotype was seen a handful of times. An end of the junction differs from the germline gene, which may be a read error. CDR3 sequence reads: CASRQDSGDYGYTF. CDR3 bases: TGCGCCAGCAGACAAGATTCCGGGGACTATGGCTACACCTTC. The chain links TRBV4-1 to TRBJ1-2; no definite D call. Germline lookup yields CDR1 MGHRA and CDR2 YSYEKL. CDR3 length equals 14 residues.

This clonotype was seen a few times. This CDR3 is CASSAAGRQYNEQFF. CDR3 coding DNA: TGTGCCAGCTCAGCTGCGGGAAGGCAGTACAATGAGCAGTTCTTC. The chain has TRBV18 and TRBJ2-1, with TRBD2 as a possible D gene (6 bases). This CDR3 has 15 amino acids. The germline V gene has CDR1 KGHSH and CDR2 LQKENI. Trimming shortened V by 5 bases and J by 4 bases, and 15 bases separated the two germline ends.

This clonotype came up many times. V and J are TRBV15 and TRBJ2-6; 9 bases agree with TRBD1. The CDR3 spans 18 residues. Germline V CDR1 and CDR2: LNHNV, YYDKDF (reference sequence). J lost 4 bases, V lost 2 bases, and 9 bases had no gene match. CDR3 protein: CATSRKTQGARGANVLTF. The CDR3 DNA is TGTGCCACCAGCAGAAAAACACAGGGGGCGCGGGGGGCCAACGTCCTGACTTTC.

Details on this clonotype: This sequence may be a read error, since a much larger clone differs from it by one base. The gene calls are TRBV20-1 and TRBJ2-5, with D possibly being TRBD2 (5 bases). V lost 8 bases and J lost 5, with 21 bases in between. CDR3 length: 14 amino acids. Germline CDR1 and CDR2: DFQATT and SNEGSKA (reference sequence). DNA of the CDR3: TGCAGTCCATTGGTTGGAGGAGGATGGGAGACCCAGTACTTC. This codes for CSPLVGGGWETQYF.

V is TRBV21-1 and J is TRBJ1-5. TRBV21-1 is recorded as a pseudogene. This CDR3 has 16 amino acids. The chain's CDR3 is CASSKGGREGNQPQHF. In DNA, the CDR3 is TGTGCCAGCAGCAAAGGAGGCAGGGAGGGCAATCAGCCCCAGCATTTT.

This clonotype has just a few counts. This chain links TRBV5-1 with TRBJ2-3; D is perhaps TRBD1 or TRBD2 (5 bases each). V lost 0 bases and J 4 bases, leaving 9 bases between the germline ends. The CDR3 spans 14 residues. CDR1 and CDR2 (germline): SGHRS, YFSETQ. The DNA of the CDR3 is TGCGCCAGCAGCTTGGTTCTGGGGGCAGATACGCAGTATTTT. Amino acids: CASSLVLGADTQYF.

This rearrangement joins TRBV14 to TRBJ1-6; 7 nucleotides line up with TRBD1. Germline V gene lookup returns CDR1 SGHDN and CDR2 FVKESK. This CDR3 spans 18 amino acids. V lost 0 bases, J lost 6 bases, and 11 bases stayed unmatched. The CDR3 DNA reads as TGTGCCAGCAGCCAAGAATTGGGCCTCCGGGACAGTAATTCACCCCTCCACTTT. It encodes CASSQELGLRDSNSPLHF.